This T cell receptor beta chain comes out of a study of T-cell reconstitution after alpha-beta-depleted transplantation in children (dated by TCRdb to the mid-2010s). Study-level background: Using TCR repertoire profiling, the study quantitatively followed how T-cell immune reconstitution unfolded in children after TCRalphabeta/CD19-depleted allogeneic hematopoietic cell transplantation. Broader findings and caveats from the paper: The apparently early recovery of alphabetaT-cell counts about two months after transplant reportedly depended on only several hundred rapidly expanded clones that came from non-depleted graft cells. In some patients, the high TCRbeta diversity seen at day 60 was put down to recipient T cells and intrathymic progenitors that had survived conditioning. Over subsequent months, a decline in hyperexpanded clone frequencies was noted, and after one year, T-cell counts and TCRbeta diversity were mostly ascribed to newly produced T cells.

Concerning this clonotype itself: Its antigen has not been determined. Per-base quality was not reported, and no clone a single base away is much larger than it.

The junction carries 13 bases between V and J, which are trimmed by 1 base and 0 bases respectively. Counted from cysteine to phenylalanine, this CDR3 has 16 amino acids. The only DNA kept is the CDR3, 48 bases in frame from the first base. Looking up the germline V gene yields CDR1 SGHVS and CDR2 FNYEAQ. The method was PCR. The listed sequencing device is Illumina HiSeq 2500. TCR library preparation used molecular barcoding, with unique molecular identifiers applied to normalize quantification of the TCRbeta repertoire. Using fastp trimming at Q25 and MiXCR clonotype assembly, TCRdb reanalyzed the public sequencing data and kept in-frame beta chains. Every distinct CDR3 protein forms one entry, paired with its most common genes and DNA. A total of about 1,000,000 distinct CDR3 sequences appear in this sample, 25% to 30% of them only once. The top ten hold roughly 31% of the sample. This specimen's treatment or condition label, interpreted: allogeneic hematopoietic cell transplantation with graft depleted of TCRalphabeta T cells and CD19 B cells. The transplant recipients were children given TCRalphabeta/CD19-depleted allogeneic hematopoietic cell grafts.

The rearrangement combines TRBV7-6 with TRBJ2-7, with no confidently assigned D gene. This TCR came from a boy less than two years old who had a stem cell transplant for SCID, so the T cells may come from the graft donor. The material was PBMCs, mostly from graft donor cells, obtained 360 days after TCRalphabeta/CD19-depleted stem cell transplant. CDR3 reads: CASSLDGAPNSYEQYF. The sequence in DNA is TGTGCCAGCAGCTTAGACGGCGCCCCCAACTCCTACGAGCAGTACTTC.